This is a list of T cell receptor beta chains from one sample in a study of blood T cell repertoires in COVID-19. TCRdb's copy holds only in-frame clones and misses some; the assay was immunoSEQ multiplex PCR. Altogether hundreds of thousands of clones are present, roughly 89% being singletons, with the ten largest covering around 4.4%. Sample: peripheral blood. The source is a woman aged 25 to 39 with acute or convalescent COVID-19. Each CDR3 is given with its conserved first and last residue. The D gene is left open where the match is weak. Rows give clone size only sometimes, using once, few, many, or a class for an expanded clone.

clone_size	v_call	cdr3_length	j_call	d_call	cdr3_nt	cdr3_aa
NA	TRBV6-6	18	TRBJ1-4	TRBD1	TGTGCCAGCAGCCGAAGGGGACAGGGTAACGGGGTTCGGGAAAAACTGTTTTTT	CASSRRGQGNGVREKLFF
NA	TRBV4-1	14	TRBJ2-1	NA	TGCGCCAGCAGCCAAGTGGCCGGGGTCAATGAGCAGTTCTTC	CASSQVAGVNEQFF
NA	TRBV7-9	15	TRBJ1-1	NA	TGTGCCAGCAGCCCTAGGGGCAGCGCGAACACTGAAACTTTCTTT	CASSPRGSANTETFF
NA	TRBV19	13	TRBJ2-7	TRBD2	TGTGCCACAGCGCGGGGGAGCTCCTACGAGCAGTACTTC	CATARGSSYEQYF
NA	TRBV5-4	12	TRBJ1-2	NA	TGTGCCAGCAGCTTGACGGAGAACTATTACACCTTC	CASSLTENYYTF
NA	TRBV10-3	13	TRBJ2-2	NA	TGTGCCATCAGTTCCAGGAACACCGGGGAGCTGTTTTTT	CAISSRNTGELFF
once	TRBV10-3	14	TRBJ1-5	NA	TGTGCCATCAGTGTGGGGAGTAGCAATCAGCCCCAGCATTTT	CAISVGSSNQPQHF
NA	TRBV7-9	15	TRBJ2-2	TRBD1	TGTGCCAGCAGCTTACGGGACAGGGGCACCGGGGAGCTGTTTTTT	CASSLRDRGTGELFF
NA	TRBV29-1	15	TRBJ2-7	TRBD1	TGCAGCGTTGAAGATGAGGCAGGGGGCTACAACGAGCAGTACTTC	CSVEDEAGGYNEQYF
NA	TRBV29-1	11	TRBJ2-5	NA	TGCAGCGTTGAAGCGCAAGAGACCCAGTACTTC	CSVEAQETQYF
NA	TRBV6-5	15	TRBJ2-7	NA	TGTGCCAGCAGTCCTTATAGGGGGGGGTCCTACGAGCAGTACTTC	CASSPYRGGSYEQYF
few	TRBV5-1	14	TRBJ1-1	NA	TGCGCCAGCAGCTTGTCAGGGGCGAACACTGAAGCTTTCTTT	CASSLSGANTEAFF
NA	TRBV11-2	15	TRBJ2-7	TRBD1	TGTGCCAGCAGCTTAAGAGCCGGGACAGCCTACGAGCAGTACTTC	CASSLRAGTAYEQYF
once	TRBV7-2	14	TRBJ2-1	TRBD1	TGTGCCAGCAGCACTAGGACAGGGTACAATGAGCAGTTCTTC	CASSTRTGYNEQFF
NA	TRBV12-3/TRBV12-4	13	TRBJ2-7	NA	TGTGCCAGCCGACGGGGTGCGACCTACGAGCAGTACTTC	CASRRGATYEQYF
NA	TRBV24-1	13	TRBJ2-7	NA	TGTGCCACCCCTAGGATCCGAAACTACGAGCAGTACTTC	CATPRIRNYEQYF
NA	TRBV6-1	11	TRBJ2-7	NA	TGTGCCAGCAGTTATTCGGGCGAGCAGTACTTC	CASSYSGEQYF
NA	TRBV6-5	14	TRBJ1-2	TRBD1	TGTGCCAGCAGCCGCTCGGGACAGAACTATGGCTACACCTTC	CASSRSGQNYGYTF
NA	TRBV30	14	TRBJ2-7	TRBD1	TGTGCCTGGAGTGGACAGGGGAATTCCTACGAGCAGTACTTC	CAWSGQGNSYEQYF
NA	TRBV10-3	14	TRBJ2-4	TRBD1	TGTGCCATCAAAGCAGGGGGTGGCAAAAACATTCAGTACTTC	CAIKAGGGKNIQYF
NA	TRBV28	13	TRBJ1-1	NA	TGTGCCAGCAGTTTCGGGGGGCGGTTTGAAGCTTTCTTT	CASSFGGRFEAFF
NA	TRBV2	13	TRBJ2-2	NA	TGTGCCAGCACTTCGGGTTACACCGGGGAGCTGTTTTTT	CASTSGYTGELFF
once	TRBV27	15	TRBJ1-5	NA	TGTGCCAGCAGTACAGGGAGAGGTAGCAATCAGCCCCAGCATTTT	CASSTGRGSNQPQHF